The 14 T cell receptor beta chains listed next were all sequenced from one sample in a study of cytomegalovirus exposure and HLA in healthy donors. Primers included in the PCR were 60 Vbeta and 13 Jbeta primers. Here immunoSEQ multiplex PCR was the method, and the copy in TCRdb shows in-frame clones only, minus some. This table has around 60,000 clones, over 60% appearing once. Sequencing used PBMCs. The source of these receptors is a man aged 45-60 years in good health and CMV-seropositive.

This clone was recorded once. For the CDR3, the DNA is TGTGCCAGCAGCGATAGCGGGAGTGAAGAGACCCAGTACTTC. The encoded protein is CASSDSGSEETQYF. This rearrangement joins TRBV7-9 to TRBJ2-5; the match to TRBD2 covers 9 bases. CDR3 length equals 14 residues. V shed 5 bases and J 3 bases; nucleotides not matched to a gene: 4. The V gene's germline CDR1 is SEHNR and CDR2 FQNEAQ (reference sequence).

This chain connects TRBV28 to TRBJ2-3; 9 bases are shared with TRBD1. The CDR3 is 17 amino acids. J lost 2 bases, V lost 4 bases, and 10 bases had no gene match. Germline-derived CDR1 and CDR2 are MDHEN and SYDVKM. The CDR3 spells CASSSTPGQGNTDTQYF. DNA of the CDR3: TGTGCCAGCAGTTCAACCCCGGGACAGGGTAACACAGATACGCAGTATTTT.

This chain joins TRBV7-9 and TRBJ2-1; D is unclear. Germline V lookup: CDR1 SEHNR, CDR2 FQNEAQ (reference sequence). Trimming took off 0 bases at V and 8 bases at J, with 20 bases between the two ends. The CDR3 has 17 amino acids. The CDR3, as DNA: TGTGCCAGCAGCTTAGCGCATGTGTTGGCGGATAGTTATGAGCAGTTCTTC. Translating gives CASSLAHVLADSYEQFF.

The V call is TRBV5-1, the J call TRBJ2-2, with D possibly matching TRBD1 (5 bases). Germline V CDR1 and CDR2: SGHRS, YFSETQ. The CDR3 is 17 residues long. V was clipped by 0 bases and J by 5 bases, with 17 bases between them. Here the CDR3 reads CASSLGHADIVTGELFF. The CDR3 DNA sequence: TGCGCCAGCAGCTTGGGGCACGCGGACATAGTAACCGGGGAGCTGTTTTTT.

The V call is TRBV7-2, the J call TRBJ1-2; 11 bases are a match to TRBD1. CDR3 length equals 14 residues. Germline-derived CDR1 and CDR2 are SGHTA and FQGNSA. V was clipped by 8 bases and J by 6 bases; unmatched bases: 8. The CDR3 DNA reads TGTGCCAGCTCCGGACAGGGGGCATTTCATGGCTACACCTTC. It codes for CASSGQGAFHGYTF.

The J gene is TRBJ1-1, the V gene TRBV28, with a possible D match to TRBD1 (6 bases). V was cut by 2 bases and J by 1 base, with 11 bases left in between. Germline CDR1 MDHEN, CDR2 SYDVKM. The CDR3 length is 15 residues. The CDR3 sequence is CASSLAGRGNTEAFF. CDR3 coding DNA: TGTGCCAGCAGTTTAGCGGGCAGGGGGAACACTGAAGCTTTCTTT.

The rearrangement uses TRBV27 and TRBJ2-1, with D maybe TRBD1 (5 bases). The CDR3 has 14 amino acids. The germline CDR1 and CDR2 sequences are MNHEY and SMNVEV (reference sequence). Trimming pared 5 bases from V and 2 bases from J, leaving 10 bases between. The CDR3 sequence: CASSTDRTYNEQFF. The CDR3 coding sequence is TGTGCCAGCAGTACTGACAGAACCTACAATGAGCAGTTCTTC.

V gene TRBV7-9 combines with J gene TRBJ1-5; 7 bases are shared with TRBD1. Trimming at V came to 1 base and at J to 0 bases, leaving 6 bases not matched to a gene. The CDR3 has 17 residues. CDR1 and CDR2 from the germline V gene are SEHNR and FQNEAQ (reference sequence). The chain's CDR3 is CASSLDRGVSSNQPQHF. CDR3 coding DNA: TGTGCCAGCAGCTTAGACAGGGGAGTAAGTAGCAATCAGCCCCAGCATTTT.

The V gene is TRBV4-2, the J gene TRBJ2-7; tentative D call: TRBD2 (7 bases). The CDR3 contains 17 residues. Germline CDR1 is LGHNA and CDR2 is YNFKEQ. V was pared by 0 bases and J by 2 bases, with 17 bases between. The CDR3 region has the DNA TGTGCCAGCAGCCAAGAGTTGGGGGGGCCAAGTCCCTACGAGCAGTACTTC. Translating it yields CASSQELGGPSPYEQYF.

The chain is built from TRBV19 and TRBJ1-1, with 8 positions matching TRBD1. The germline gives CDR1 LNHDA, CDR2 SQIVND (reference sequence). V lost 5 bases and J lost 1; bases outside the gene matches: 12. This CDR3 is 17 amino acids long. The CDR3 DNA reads TGTGCCAGTAGTCCGAGTCAGGGGGCGCGGGGGAACACTGAAGCTTTCTTT. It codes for CASSPSQGARGNTEAFF.

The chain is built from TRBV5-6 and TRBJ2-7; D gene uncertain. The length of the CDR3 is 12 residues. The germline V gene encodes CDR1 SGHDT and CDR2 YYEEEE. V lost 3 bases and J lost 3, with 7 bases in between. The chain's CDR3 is CASSSYSYEQYF. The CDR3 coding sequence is TGTGCCAGCAGCTCCTACAGCTACGAGCAGTACTTC.

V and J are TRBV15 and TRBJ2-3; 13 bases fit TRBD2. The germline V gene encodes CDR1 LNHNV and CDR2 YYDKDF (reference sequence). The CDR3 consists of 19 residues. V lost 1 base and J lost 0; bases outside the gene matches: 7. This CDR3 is CATSRGRGLAGASTDTQYF. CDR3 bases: TGTGCCACCAGCAGAGGGAGAGGACTAGCGGGGGCTAGCACAGATACGCAGTATTTT.

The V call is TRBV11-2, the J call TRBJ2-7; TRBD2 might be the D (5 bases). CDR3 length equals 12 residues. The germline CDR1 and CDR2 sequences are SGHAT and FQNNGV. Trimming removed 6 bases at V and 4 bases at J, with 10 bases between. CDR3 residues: CASRNGVYEQYF. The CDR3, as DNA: TGTGCCAGCAGGAACGGGGTTTACGAGCAGTACTTC.

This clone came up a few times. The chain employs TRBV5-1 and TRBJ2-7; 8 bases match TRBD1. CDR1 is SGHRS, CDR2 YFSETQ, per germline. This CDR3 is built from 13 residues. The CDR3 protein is CVSQGAGGYEQYF. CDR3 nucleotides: TGCGTTAGCCAGGGGGCCGGCGGATACGAGCAGTACTTC.